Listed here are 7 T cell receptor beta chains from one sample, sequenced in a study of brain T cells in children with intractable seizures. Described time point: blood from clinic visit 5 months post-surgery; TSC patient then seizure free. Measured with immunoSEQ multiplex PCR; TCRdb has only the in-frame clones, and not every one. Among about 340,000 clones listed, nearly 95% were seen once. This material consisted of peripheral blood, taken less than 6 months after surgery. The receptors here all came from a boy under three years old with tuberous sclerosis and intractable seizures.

In DNA, the CDR3 is TGTGCCAGCAGTTTCCGCAGCCCCTCGGATTCACCCCTCCACTTT. Protein product: CASSFRSPSDSPLHF. The J gene is TRBJ1-6, the V gene TRBV6-6; D is unclear. CDR3 size: 15 residues. V was trimmed by 4 bases and J by 8 bases, leaving 15 bases between them. CDR1 and CDR2 (germline): MNHNY, SVGAGI (reference sequence).

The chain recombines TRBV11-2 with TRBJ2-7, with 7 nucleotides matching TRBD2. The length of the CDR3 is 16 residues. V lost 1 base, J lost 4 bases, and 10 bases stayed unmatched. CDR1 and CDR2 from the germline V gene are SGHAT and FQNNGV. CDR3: CASSLVSTSPPYEQYF. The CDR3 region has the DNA TGTGCCAGCAGCTTAGTTTCGACTAGCCCTCCTTACGAGCAGTACTTC.

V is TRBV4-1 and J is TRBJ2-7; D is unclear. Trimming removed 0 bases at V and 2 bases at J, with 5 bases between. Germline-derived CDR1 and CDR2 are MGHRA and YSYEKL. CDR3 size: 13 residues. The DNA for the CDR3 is TGCGCCAGCAGCCAAGAAGGGACCTACGAGCAGTACTTC. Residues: CASSQEGTYEQYF.

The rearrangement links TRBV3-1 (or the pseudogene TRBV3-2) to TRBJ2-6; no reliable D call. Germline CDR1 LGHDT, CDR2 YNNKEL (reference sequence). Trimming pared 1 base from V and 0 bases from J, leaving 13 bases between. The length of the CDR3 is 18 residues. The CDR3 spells CASSQVARAHSGANVLTF. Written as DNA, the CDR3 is TGTGCCAGCAGCCAAGTGGCAAGAGCACACTCTGGGGCCAACGTCCTGACTTTC.

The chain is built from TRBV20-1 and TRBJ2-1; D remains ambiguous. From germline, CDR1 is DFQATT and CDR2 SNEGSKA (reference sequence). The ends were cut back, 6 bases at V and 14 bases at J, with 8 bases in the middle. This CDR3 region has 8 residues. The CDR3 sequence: CSASQEFF. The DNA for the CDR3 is TGCAGTGCCTCCCAGGAGTTCTTC.

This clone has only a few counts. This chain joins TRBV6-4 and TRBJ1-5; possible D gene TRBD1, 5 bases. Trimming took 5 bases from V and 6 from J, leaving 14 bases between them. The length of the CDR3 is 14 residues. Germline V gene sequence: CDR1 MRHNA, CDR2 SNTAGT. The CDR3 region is CASSPEGVGQPQHF. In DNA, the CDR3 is TGTGCCAGCAGTCCCGAAGGGGTTGGTCAGCCCCAGCATTTT.

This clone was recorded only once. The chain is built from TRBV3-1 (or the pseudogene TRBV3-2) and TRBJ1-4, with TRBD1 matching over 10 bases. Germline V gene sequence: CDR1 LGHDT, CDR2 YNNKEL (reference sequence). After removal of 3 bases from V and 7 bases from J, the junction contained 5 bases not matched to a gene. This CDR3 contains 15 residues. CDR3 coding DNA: TGTGCCAGCAGCCAGACAGGGGGCGCGGGTGAAAAACTGTTTTTT. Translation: CASSQTGGAGEKLFF.